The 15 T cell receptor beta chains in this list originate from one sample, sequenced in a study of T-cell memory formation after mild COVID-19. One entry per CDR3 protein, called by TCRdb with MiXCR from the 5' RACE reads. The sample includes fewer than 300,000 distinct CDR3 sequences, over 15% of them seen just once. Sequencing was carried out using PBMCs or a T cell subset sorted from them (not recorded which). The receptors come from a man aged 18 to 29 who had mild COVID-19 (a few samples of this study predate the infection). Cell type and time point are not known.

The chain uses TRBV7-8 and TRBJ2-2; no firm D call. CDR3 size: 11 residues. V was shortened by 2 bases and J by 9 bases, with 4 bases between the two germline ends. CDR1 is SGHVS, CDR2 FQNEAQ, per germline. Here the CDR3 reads CASSLLRELFF. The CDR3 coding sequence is TGTGCCAGCAGCTTACTCCGGGAGCTGTTTTTT.

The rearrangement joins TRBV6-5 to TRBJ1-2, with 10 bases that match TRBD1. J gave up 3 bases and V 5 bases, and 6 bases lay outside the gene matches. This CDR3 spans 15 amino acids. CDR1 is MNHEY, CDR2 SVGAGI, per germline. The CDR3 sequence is CASSPDRGRDYGYTF. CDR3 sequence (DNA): TGTGCCAGCAGTCCCGACAGGGGGCGTGACTATGGCTACACCTTC.

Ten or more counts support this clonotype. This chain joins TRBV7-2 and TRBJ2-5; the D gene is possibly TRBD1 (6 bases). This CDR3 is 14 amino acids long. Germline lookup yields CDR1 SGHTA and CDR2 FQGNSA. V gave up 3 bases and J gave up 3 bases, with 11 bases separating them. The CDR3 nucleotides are TGTGCCAGCAGCTTCCAGGCAGGGGAAGAGACCCAGTACTTC. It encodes CASSFQAGEETQYF. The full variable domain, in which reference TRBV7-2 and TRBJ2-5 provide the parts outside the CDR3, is GAGVSQSPSNKVTEKGKDVELRCDPISGHTALYWYRQSLGQGLEFLIYFQGNSAPDKSGLPSDRFSAERTGGSVSTLTIQRTQQEDSAVYLCASSFQAGEETQYFGPGTRLLVL.

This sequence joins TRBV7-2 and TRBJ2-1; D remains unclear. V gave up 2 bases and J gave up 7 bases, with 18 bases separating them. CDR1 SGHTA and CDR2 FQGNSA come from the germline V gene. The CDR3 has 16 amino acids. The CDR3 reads CASSLYRAWARNEQFF. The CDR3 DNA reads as TGTGCCAGCAGCTTATACCGCGCGTGGGCTCGGAATGAGCAGTTCTTC.

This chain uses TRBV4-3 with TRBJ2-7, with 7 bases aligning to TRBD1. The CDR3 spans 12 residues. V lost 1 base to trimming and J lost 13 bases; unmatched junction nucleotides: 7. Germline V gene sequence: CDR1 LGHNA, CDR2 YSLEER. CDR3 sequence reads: CASSQVKGTVYF. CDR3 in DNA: TGCGCCAGCAGCCAAGTAAAGGGGACAGTTTACTTC.

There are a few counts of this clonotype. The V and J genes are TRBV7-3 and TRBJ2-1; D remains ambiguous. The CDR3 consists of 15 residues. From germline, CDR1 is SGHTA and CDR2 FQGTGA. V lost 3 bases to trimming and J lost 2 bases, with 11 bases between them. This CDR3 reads CASSLESLPYNEQFF. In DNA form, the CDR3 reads TGTGCCAGCAGCTTGGAGTCACTACCCTACAATGAGCAGTTCTTC.

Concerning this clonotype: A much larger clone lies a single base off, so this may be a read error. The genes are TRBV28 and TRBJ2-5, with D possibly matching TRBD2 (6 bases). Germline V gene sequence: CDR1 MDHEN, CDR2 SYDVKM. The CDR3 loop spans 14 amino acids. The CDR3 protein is CASSPTSPGETKYF. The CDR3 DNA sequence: TGTGCCAGCAGCCCCACATCCCCGGGGGAGACCAAGTACTTC.

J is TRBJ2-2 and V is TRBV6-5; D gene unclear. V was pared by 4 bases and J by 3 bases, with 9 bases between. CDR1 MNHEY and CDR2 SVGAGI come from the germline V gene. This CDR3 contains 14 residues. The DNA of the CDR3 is TGTGCCAGCAGTTCGGGTCAGGACACCGGGGAGCTGTTTTTT. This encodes CASSSGQDTGELFF.

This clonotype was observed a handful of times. CDR3 sequence reads: CASSLGQARETQYF. In nucleotides, the CDR3 is TGTGCCAGCTCACTCGGACAGGCTCGGGAGACCCAGTACTTC. This rearrangement joins TRBV18 to TRBJ2-5, with 7 bases lining up with TRBD1. Losses at the gene ends were 4 bases for V and 5 bases for J; bases not matched to a gene: 7. The CDR3 totals 14 residues. The germline CDR1 and CDR2 sequences are KGHSH and LQKENI. Supplemented by reference TRBV18 and TRBJ2-5, the full variable domain reads NAGVMQNPRHLVRRRGQEARLRCSPMKGHSHVYWYRQLPEEGLKFMVYLQKENIIDESGMPKERFSAEFPKEGPSILRIQQVVRGDSAAYFCASSLGQARETQYFGPGTRLLVL.

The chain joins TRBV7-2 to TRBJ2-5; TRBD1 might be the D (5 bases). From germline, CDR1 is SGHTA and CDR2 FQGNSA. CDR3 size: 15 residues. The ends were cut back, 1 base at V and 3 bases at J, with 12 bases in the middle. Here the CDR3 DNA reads TGTGCCAGCAGCTTAGAGGGAACAGGAGAAGAGACCCAGTACTTC. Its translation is CASSLEGTGEETQYF.

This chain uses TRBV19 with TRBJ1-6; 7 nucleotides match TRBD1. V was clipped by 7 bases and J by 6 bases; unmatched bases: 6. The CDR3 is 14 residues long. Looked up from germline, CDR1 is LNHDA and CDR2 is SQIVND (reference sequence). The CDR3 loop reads CASNTDRLNSPLHF. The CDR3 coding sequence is TGTGCCAGTAACACGGACAGGCTTAATTCACCCCTCCACTTT.

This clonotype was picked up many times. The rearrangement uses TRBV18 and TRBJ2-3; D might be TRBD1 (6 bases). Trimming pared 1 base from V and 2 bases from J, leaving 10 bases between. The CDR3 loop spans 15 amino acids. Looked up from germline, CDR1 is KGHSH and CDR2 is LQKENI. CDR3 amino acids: CASSPRQGNTDTQYF. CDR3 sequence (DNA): TGTGCCAGCTCACCACGGCAGGGGAACACAGATACGCAGTATTTT.

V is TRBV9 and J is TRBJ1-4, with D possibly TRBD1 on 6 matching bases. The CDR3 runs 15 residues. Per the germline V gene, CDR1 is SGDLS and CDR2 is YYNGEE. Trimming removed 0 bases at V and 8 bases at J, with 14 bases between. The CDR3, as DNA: TGTGCCAGCAGCGTAGGACCCAGGGGAGACGAAAAACTGTTTTTT. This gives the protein CASSVGPRGDEKLFF.

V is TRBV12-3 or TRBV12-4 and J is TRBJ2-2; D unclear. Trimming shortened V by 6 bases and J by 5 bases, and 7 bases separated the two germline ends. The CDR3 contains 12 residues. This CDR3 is CASSFTTGELFF. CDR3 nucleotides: TGTGCCAGCAGCTTTACAACCGGGGAGCTGTTTTTT.

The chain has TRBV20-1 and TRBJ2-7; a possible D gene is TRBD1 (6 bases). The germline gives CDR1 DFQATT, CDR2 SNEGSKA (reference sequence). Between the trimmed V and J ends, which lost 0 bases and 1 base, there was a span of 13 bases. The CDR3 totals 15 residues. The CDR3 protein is CSARDPGTLSYEQYV. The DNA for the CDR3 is TGCAGTGCTAGAGATCCCGGGACACTATCCTACGAGCAGTACGTC.